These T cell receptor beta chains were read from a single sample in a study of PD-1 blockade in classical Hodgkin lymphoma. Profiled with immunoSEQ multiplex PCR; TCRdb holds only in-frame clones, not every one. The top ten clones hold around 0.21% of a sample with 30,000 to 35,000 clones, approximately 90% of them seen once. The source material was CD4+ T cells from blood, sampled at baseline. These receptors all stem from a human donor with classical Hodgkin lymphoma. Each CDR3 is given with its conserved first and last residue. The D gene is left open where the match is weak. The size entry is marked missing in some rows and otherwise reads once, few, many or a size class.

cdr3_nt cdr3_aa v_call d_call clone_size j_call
TGTGCCACCCCCGGCCGTGGAGGGCGCGGAACCGGGGAGCTGTTTTTT CATPGRGGRGTGELFF TRBV19 . . TRBJ2-2
TGTGCCAGCAGTTTGACAGTTAACTATGGCTACACCTTC CASSLTVNYGYTF TRBV2 . . TRBJ1-2
TGCGCCAGCAGCCACGATCCGGGAGTAGCCTACGAGCAGTACTTC CASSHDPGVAYEQYF TRBV4-1 . . TRBJ2-7
TGTGCCAGCAGTGAAATTTCACAGGGGGTGACCGGGGAGCTGTTTTTT CASSEISQGVTGELFF TRBV25-1 TRBD1 . TRBJ2-2
TGTGCCAGCAGCTTAACACCCGGGACAGGAGTCTACGAGCAGTACTTC CASSLTPGTGVYEQYF TRBV7-3 TRBD1 . TRBJ2-7
TGTGCCAGCAGTTACAGTGGAGCTCCAAACTATGGCTACACCTTC CASSYSGAPNYGYTF TRBV6-5 . . TRBJ1-2
TGCGCCAGCAGCCAAGATCTGTGGCTGAACACTGAAGCTTTCTTT CASSQDLWLNTEAFF TRBV4-1 . few TRBJ1-1
TGCGCCAGCAGTCTAGACAGGGGTAATGAAAAACTGTTTTTT CASSLDRGNEKLFF TRBV5-1 TRBD1 . TRBJ1-4
TGTGCCAGCAGTCCCCGGACAGAGCACACTGAAGCTTTCTTT CASSPRTEHTEAFF TRBV6-5 . once TRBJ1-1
TGTGCCAGCAGCTTGGTCCTAGCGGCTACCTACGAGCAGTACTTC CASSLVLAATYEQYF TRBV7-2 TRBD2 . TRBJ2-7
TGTGCCAGCTCACCGGGACCGCTGGGGAACACTGAAGCTTTCTTT CASSPGPLGNTEAFF TRBV18 . . TRBJ1-1
TGTGCCAGCAGCTTGAGGGGGGTCTCCTACGAGCAGTACTTC CASSLRGVSYEQYF TRBV2 . . TRBJ2-7
TGTGCCTGGAGTGTTGGGCTGCGGTACGAGCAGTACTTC CAWSVGLRYEQYF TRBV30 . . TRBJ2-7
TGCGCCAGCAGCTTGGAGCTTTGGACAGCCAAAGAGACCCAGTACTTC CASSLELWTAKETQYF TRBV5-1 . . TRBJ2-5
TGTGCCAGCAGTGCTGAGCGGGGGTACAATGAGCAGTTCTTC CASSAERGYNEQFF TRBV2 TRBD2 . TRBJ2-1
TGTGCCAGCAGTTTGACGGACAGCGGAGGAAACACCATATATTTT CASSLTDSGGNTIYF TRBV28 . few TRBJ1-3
TGTGCCAGCAGTGAAGCTCCCACAGGGGTGGGTCAGCCCCAGCATTTT CASSEAPTGVGQPQHF TRBV6-1 TRBD1 . TRBJ1-5
TGTGCCTGGAGTGTCACTGAGAGCACTGAAGCTTTCTTT CAWSVTESTEAFF TRBV30 . few TRBJ1-1
TGTGCCAGCACAACCGGGGAGCTGTTTTTT CASTTGELFF TRBV7-9 . once TRBJ2-2
TGTGCCAGCAGCAATAGACTTGTTAGCGAGCAGTACTTC CASSNRLVSEQYF TRBV9 . . TRBJ2-7
TGTGCCAGCAGGACGCCGGCAGGTCCCCAAGAGACCCAGTACTTC CASRTPAGPQETQYF TRBV28 . . TRBJ2-5
TGTGCCAGCTCACTAATTGCCGGACAGGGGCGAGCGATCGAGCAGTACTTC CASSLIAGQGRAIEQYF TRBV18 TRBD1 . TRBJ2-7
TGTGCCAGCAGCTCAAACGGGGGCAGGTCGGACGAGCAGTACTTC CASSSNGGRSDEQYF TRBV7-2 . . TRBJ2-7
TGTGCTAGTGGTTTGGCCCTGAACACTGAAGCTTTCTTT CASGLALNTEAFF TRBV12-5 . . TRBJ1-1
TGTGCCAGCAGTTTAACCCCACCGTCCAATGAGCAGTTCTTC CASSLTPPSNEQFF TRBV28 . . TRBJ2-1